This T cell receptor (beta chain) was obtained from a study of early T cells in non-severe SARS-CoV-2 infection. Study-level background: The authors sequenced bulk RNA from unsorted whole blood, leaving chains unpaired. Study conclusions and caveats: In VDJdb matching, anti-spike CD8 responses were favored while private and CD4 specificities went missing.

Individually, cDNA molecules had unique molecular identifiers attached to them. One entry per CDR3 protein results from TCRdb running MiXCR on the 5' RACE reads. The data hold 45,000 to 65,000 distinct CDR3 sequences, with roughly 9.2% observed a single time. Germline loops: CDR1 SGHNT, CDR2 YENEEA. Deletions cut 3 bases from V and 6 bases from J, with 17 bases between. The CDR3 spans 16 residues. There are many counts of this clonotype. Its matching antigen is unknown. V usage is TRBV11-3 and J usage is TRBJ2-2; D tentatively reads TRBD1 or TRBD2 (5 bases each). Material for sequencing was whole blood. This clonotype originated in an adult who was a healthcare worker with PCR-confirmed SARS-CoV-2 infection or an uninfected control (not recorded which). The CDR3 protein is CASSLRRGRESGELFF. The CDR3 DNA is TGTGCCAGCAGCTTGCGTAGGGGAAGGGAGTCCGGGGAGCTGTTTTTT.